The 25 T cell receptor beta chains reported below all come from one sample, sequenced in a study of T cells in Graves' hyperthyroidism and ophthalmopathy. The TCR beta CDR3 regions underwent amplification using RNA transcripts as the source. The HTBI primer set served for first-round RT-PCR of the TCR CDR3. From the multiplex PCR reads, TCRdb called clonotypes with MiXCR, one entry per CDR3 protein. The sample lists about 520,000 distinct CDR3 sequences, around a quarter seen once, with about 11% in the top ten. Sequencing was done on a sample of blood. The source of these receptors is a woman in her 30s with Graves' ophthalmopathy.

Notes on this clonotype: This may stem from a read error, because a much larger clone lies one nucleotide away. The chain carries TRBV6-2 or TRBV6-3 and TRBJ1-5; D uncertain. CDR1 is MNHEY, CDR2 SVGEGT, per germline. The CDR3 loop spans 13 amino acids. The CDR3 protein is CASSYSSRVPPHF. DNA of the CDR3: TGTGCCAGCAGTTACTCGTCCCGGGTGCCCCCGCATTTT.

The chain employs TRBV6-5 and TRBJ2-7, with 7 positions matching TRBD1. The V gene's germline CDR1 is MNHEY and CDR2 SVGAGI. This CDR3 is built from 15 residues. The V gene end was trimmed by 4 bases and the J gene end by 2 bases; junction bases not matched to a gene: 8. CDR3: CASSSAGTVTYEQYF. The CDR3 region has the DNA TGTGCCAGCAGTTCCGCCGGGACAGTAACCTACGAGCAGTACTTC.

This clonotype was counted ten times or more. V and J are TRBV5-1 and TRBJ2-7; D tentatively fits TRBD1 or TRBD2 (5 bases each). The germline V gene has CDR1 SGHRS and CDR2 YFSETQ. V was shortened by 1 base and J by 3 bases, with 23 bases between the two germline ends. The CDR3 contains 18 residues. The CDR3 bases are TGCGCCAGCAGCTTGTCTATCCGTGTTACGGGACGGCTCTACGAGCAGTACTTC. This translates into CASSLSIRVTGRLYEQYF.

This clonotype was seen ten or more times. CDR3: CASSFPGGGAREQYF. CDR3 sequence (DNA): TGTGCCAGCAGCTTTCCGGGCGGGGGGGCCCGGGAGCAGTACTTC. This chain joins TRBV7-2 and TRBJ2-7; 9 positions match TRBD2. Trimming at V came to 3 bases and at J to 7 bases, leaving 10 bases not matched to a gene. Germline values: CDR1 SGHTA, CDR2 FQGNSA. CDR3 length equals 15 residues.

This clonotype was counted ten times or more. The chain uses TRBV30 and TRBJ2-2; D may be TRBD1 (5 bases). This CDR3 has 12 amino acids. From germline, CDR1 is GTSNPN and CDR2 SVGIG (reference sequence). V was shortened by 4 bases and J by 6 bases, with 9 bases between the two germline ends. This CDR3 reads CAWKGFAGELFF. The DNA for the CDR3 is TGTGCCTGGAAGGGGTTTGCCGGGGAGCTGTTTTTT.

This clonotype showed up many times. The chain combines TRBV6-2 or TRBV6-3 with TRBJ1-5, with D uncertain. CDR1 and CDR2 (germline): MNHEY, SVGEGT. Trimming took 4 bases from V and 2 from J, leaving 12 bases between them. This CDR3 has 15 residues. CDR3 region: CASSSGSSGNQPQHF. CDR3 nucleotide sequence: TGTGCCAGCAGTTCCGGGTCTTCAGGCAATCAGCCCCAGCATTTT.

To note about this clonotype: This may stem from a read error, because a much larger clone lies one nucleotide away. The rearrangement links TRBV12-3 or TRBV12-4 to TRBJ2-7; a possible D gene is TRBD2 (5 bases). The CDR3 is made up of 14 amino acids. CDR3 region: CASRLPGGSYEQCF. The CDR3 bases are TGTGCCAGCAGGCTACCAGGAGGCTCCTACGAGCAGTGCTTC.

On this clonotype itself: Since no conserved phenylalanine or tryptophan closes the CDR3, a read error is the likely cause. The rearrangement joins TRBV20-1 to TRBJ2-2; D unresolved. V was cut by 6 bases and J by 0 bases, with 11 bases left in between. The CDR3 runs 14 residues. Germline V gives CDR1 DFQATT, CDR2 SNEGSKA (reference sequence). DNA for the CDR3: TGCAGTGCCTTTCCCCCACCGAACACCGGGGAGCTGTTTTTG. This translates into CSAFPPPNTGELFL.

This clonotype was picked up many times. V gene TRBV13 combines with J gene TRBJ2-7, with 7 bases lining up with TRBD1. With V trimmed by 4 bases and J by 2 bases, 8 bases remained unmatched. From germline, CDR1 is PRHDT and CDR2 FYEKMQ (reference sequence). This CDR3 comprises 15 residues. The chain's CDR3 is CASSYRTGPPYEQYF. The CDR3 nucleotides are TGTGCCAGCAGCTACAGGACAGGTCCACCCTACGAGCAGTACTTC.

This clonotype was observed many times. This chain uses TRBV6-5 with TRBJ1-3; tentative D call: TRBD1 (5 bases). CDR3 length equals 16 residues. The V end lost 0 bases, the J end lost 3 bases, and 12 bases lay between the germline ends. Germline loops: CDR1 MNHEY, CDR2 SVGAGI. This chain's CDR3 is CASSYSGERHGNTIYF. CDR3 bases: TGTGCCAGCAGTTACTCGGGGGAGCGACATGGAAACACCATATATTTT.

The chain uses TRBV12-3 or TRBV12-4 and TRBJ2-2; 7 bases line up with TRBD1. V was pared by 5 bases and J by 3 bases, with 6 bases of the junction left unmatched. The CDR3 has 15 amino acids. In DNA form, the CDR3 reads TGTGCCAGCAGTCTCGGACAGGAGTACACCGGGGAGCTGTTTTTT. It translates to CASSLGQEYTGELFF.

This clonotype showed up many times. This chain uses TRBV6-1 with TRBJ2-5; a possible D gene is TRBD1 (6 bases). Germline values: CDR1 MNHNS, CDR2 SASEGT. The CDR3 contains 15 residues. V was clipped by 3 bases and J by 5 bases, with 16 bases between them. The CDR3 loop is CASSDALGQGETQYF. In nucleotides, the CDR3 is TGTGCCAGCAGTGACGCTCTCGGGCAGGGGGAGACCCAGTACTTC.

In its sample, this clonotype was seen many times. This rearrangement joins TRBV6-5 to TRBJ1-5; 8 nucleotides match TRBD1. The germline V gene encodes CDR1 MNHEY and CDR2 SVGAGI. V was clipped by 2 bases and J by 7 bases; unmatched bases: 4. The CDR3 spans 14 residues. This chain's CDR3 is CASSYGQGIQPQHF. The CDR3 nucleotides read TGTGCCAGCAGTTACGGACAGGGTATCCAGCCCCAGCATTTT.

This clonotype came up many times. The V call is TRBV20-1, the J call TRBJ1-2; the match to TRBD1 covers 9 bases. The CDR3 is 13 residues long. Germline CDR1 reads DFQATT; CDR2 reads SNEGSKA (reference sequence). With V trimmed by 7 bases and J by 2 bases, 5 bases remained unmatched. The CDR3 protein is CSVRDRVNYGYTF. In nucleotides, the CDR3 is TGCAGTGTAAGGGACAGGGTAAACTATGGCTACACCTTC.

This clonotype was seen many times. The V and J genes are TRBV9 and TRBJ2-7; 8 nucleotides agree with TRBD1. CDR1 and CDR2 (germline): SGDLS, YYNGEE. J lost 4 bases, V lost 0 bases, and 6 bases had no gene match. This CDR3 has 15 residues. The DNA of the CDR3 is TGTGCCAGCAGCGTAGAAGGGCAGGGGGCTTACGAGCAGTACTTC. It specifies CASSVEGQGAYEQYF.

About this clonotype: At one end the junction does not follow the germline gene, possibly because of a read error. The rearrangement links TRBV5-1 to TRBJ2-4; no clear D. CDR3 size: 13 residues. CDR1 and CDR2 from the germline V gene are SGHRS and YFSETQ. CDR3 DNA sequence: TGCGCCAGCAGGACGGAGAATGGAAACATTAAGTACTTC. Its protein is CASRTENGNIKYF. The full variable domain, rest sourced from reference TRBV5-1 and TRBJ2-4, is KAGVTQTPRYLIKTRGQQVTLSCSPISGHRSVSWYQQTPGQGLQFLFEYFSETQRNKGNFPGRFSGRQFSNSRSEMNVSTLELGDSALYLCASRTENGNIKYFGAGTRLSVL.

This clonotype has a count of ten or more. The V gene is TRBV30, the J gene TRBJ1-2; the D is unclear. The germline V and J ends were trimmed by 0 bases and 0 bases, with 5 bases remaining between them. The CDR3 runs 13 residues. The V gene's germline CDR1 is GTSNPN and CDR2 SVGIG (reference sequence). The CDR3 loop reads CAWSVGANYGYTF. In DNA form, the CDR3 reads TGTGCCTGGAGTGTCGGTGCTAACTATGGCTACACCTTC. Combining the CDR3 with reference TRBV30 and TRBJ1-2 gives the whole variable domain SQTIHQWPATLVQPVGSPLSLECTVEGTSNPNLYWYRQAAGRGLQLLFYSVGIGQISSEVPQNLSASRPQDRQFILSSKKLLLSDSGFYLCAWSVGANYGYTFGSGTRLTVV.

This clonotype was seen at least ten times. The CDR3 sequence is CASNPGSNQPQHF. DNA of the CDR3: TGTGCCAGCAATCCTGGGAGCAATCAGCCCCAGCATTTT. V gene TRBV12-3 or TRBV12-4 combines with J gene TRBJ1-5; D not certain. There are 13 residues in the CDR3. V lost 7 bases and J lost 1, with 8 bases in between.

This clonotype occurred many times. The chain combines TRBV20-1 with TRBJ1-2, with a weak D call TRBD1 (6 bases). Germline V gene data show CDR1 as DFQATT and CDR2 as SNEGSKA (reference sequence). This CDR3 region has 14 residues. V was shortened by 2 bases and J by 3 bases, with 13 bases between the two germline ends. DNA of the CDR3: TGCAGTGCTAGAACGCAGGGGTTTGACTATGGCTACACCTTC. Translating it yields CSARTQGFDYGYTF.

This clonotype was seen many times. CDR3 sequence: CASSQEKGQTYEQYF. The DNA of the CDR3 is TGCGCCAGCAGCCAAGAGAAGGGACAGACCTACGAGCAGTACTTC. The rearrangement links TRBV4-1 to TRBJ2-7, with 7 bases matching TRBD1. Trimming took 0 bases from V and 2 from J; bases not matched to a gene: 4. The CDR3 is 15 residues long. In germline, CDR1 is MGHRA, CDR2 YSYEKL.

Details on this clonotype: A much larger clone lies one base from this, so it may be a read error. V gene TRBV6-1 combines with J gene TRBJ2-2; D unclear. This CDR3 comprises 16 residues. V lost 7 bases and J 2 bases, leaving 17 bases between the germline ends. CDR1 and CDR2 from the germline V gene are MNHNS and SASEGT. CDR3 bases: TGTGCCAGCACTGGAAGTTTGCAGACAAACACCGGGGAGCTGTTTTTT. Its translation is CASTGSLQTNTGELFF.

This chain links TRBV3-1 with TRBJ2-7, with 8 bases fitting TRBD1. V dropped 5 bases and J dropped 6; count of bases not matched to a gene: 12. The CDR3 has 15 amino acids. Germline V gives CDR1 LGHDT, CDR2 YNNKEL (reference sequence). CDR3 residues: CASSYTGAGGFEQYF. DNA for the CDR3: TGTGCCAGCAGCTACACCGGGGCAGGGGGCTTCGAGCAGTACTTC.

This clonotype has ten or more counts. The chain links TRBV18 to TRBJ1-2, with D tentatively TRBD1 (6 bases). CDR1 KGHSH and CDR2 LQKENI come from the germline V gene. The CDR3 covers 15 residues. V was cut by 2 bases and J by 3 bases, with 13 bases left in between. The CDR3 sequence: CASSPITGSDYGYTF. Written as DNA, the CDR3 is TGTGCCAGCTCACCAATAACAGGGAGCGACTATGGCTACACCTTC. Together with reference TRBV18 and TRBJ1-2, the CDR3 gives the full variable domain: NAGVMQNPRHLVRRRGQEARLRCSPMKGHSHVYWYRQLPEEGLKFMVYLQKENIIDESGMPKERFSAEFPKEGPSILRIQQVVRGDSAAYFCASSPITGSDYGYTFGSGTRLTVV.

The chain couples TRBV5-6 to TRBJ2-5, with 9 positions matching TRBD1. The germline gives CDR1 SGHDT, CDR2 YYEEEE. The CDR3 runs to 17 residues. Trimming cost V 1 base and J 5 bases; bases outside gene matches: 12. CDR3 loop: CASSLMGQGLELETQYF. In DNA form, the CDR3 reads TGTGCCAGCAGCTTGATGGGACAGGGCCTAGAGTTGGAGACCCAGTACTTC.

The chain joins TRBV20-1 to TRBJ2-3; D is uncertain. Germline CDR1 is DFQATT and CDR2 is SNEGSKA (reference sequence). The CDR3 consists of 16 residues. V shed 3 bases and J shed 2 bases, with 18 bases lying between them. CDR3 residues: CSASTPYSDITDTQYF. CDR3 sequence (DNA): TGCAGTGCTAGCACACCCTACTCCGACATCACAGATACGCAGTATTTT.